The 13 T cell receptor beta chains listed next were all sequenced from one sample in a study of blood T cell repertoires in COVID-19. Sequencing used immunoSEQ multiplex PCR; TCRdb keeps in-frame clones, though not all of them. Here the sample spans about 160,000 clones, about 85% being singletons. Sequencing used peripheral blood. Receptor source: a human donor with acute or convalescent COVID-19. The donor label of this sample is uncertain.

CDR3 DNA sequence: TGTGCTAGTGGTTTGGGGGCCTTCGGAAACACCATATATTTT. It specifies CASGLGAFGNTIYF. The gene calls are TRBV12-5 and TRBJ1-3; no definite D call. Trimming cost V 1 base and J 4 bases, with 8 bases left between them. The CDR3 extends over 14 amino acids. Germline V CDR1 and CDR2: LGHNT, FRNRAP.

This clone appeared a single time. The CDR3 sequence is CASSLSLGQGGPDTEAFF. The CDR3 DNA reads TGTGCCAGCAGTTTATCATTGGGACAGGGTGGTCCGGACACTGAAGCTTTCTTT. The genes are TRBV27 and TRBJ1-1; 9 bases match TRBD1. Germline CDR1 reads MNHEY; CDR2 reads SMNVEV (reference sequence). Trimming took 0 bases from V and 3 from J; bases not matched to a gene: 11. CDR3 length: 18 residues.

This chain uses TRBV5-4 with TRBJ1-3; 9 positions match TRBD1. Per germline, CDR1 SGHNT and CDR2 YYREEE (reference sequence). The V segment lost 0 bases and the J segment 1 base; nucleotides outside the gene matches: 5. CDR3 size: 17 residues. The CDR3 sequence is CASSLGTGVGSGNTIYF. CDR3 nucleotides: TGTGCCAGCAGCTTGGGGACAGGGGTTGGATCTGGAAACACCATATATTTT.

This chain uses TRBV7-9 with TRBJ1-3; D is perhaps TRBD1 (6 bases). CDR1 SEHNR and CDR2 FQNEAQ come from the germline V gene (reference sequence). The CDR3 extends over 15 amino acids. Trimming stripped 5 bases from V and 4 bases from J, with 15 bases between. CDR3 in amino acids: CASSPRQASGNTIYF. The CDR3 DNA reads as TGTGCCAGCAGCCCTCGACAGGCCTCCGGAAACACCATATATTTT. Combining the CDR3 with reference TRBV7-9 and TRBJ1-3 gives the whole variable domain DTGVSQNPRHKITKRGQNVTFRCDPISEHNRLYWYRQTLGQGPEFLTYFQNEAQLEKSRLLSDRFSAERPKGSFSTLEIQRTEQGDSAMYLCASSPRQASGNTIYFGEGSWLTVV.

The chain carries TRBV7-2 and TRBJ1-2; unclear D gene. Trimming left V 3 bases short and J 6 bases short, with 14 bases between. Germline V gives CDR1 SGHTA, CDR2 FQGNSA. The CDR3 has 14 amino acids. CDR3 DNA: TGTGCCAGCAGCTTTTGGGCTGTCGGGGATGGCTACACCTTC. Amino acids: CASSFWAVGDGYTF.

The CDR3 loop reads CSVESSRGLLDTQYF. The CDR3 bases are TGCAGCGTTGAAAGTTCAAGGGGGCTGCTGGATACGCAGTATTTT. V and J are TRBV29-1 and TRBJ2-3; 7 bases map to TRBD1. From germline, CDR1 is SQVTM and CDR2 ANQGSEA. V trimming: 2 bases; J trimming: 6 bases; junction bases outside the gene matches: 11. This CDR3 is built from 15 residues.

This chain links TRBV19 with TRBJ2-3, with D unresolved. The length of the CDR3 is 14 residues. Per the germline V gene, CDR1 is LNHDA and CDR2 is SQIVND (reference sequence). V was shortened by 5 bases and J by 5 bases, with 14 bases between the two germline ends. The CDR3 bases are TGTGCCAGTAGTCCTCTTAGTGGTGTAGATACGCAGTATTTT. This encodes CASSPLSGVDTQYF.

This chain links TRBV28 with TRBJ1-2; no clear D. Germline CDR1 is MDHEN and CDR2 is SYDVKM. The CDR3 totals 13 residues. Trimming took 4 bases from V and 0 from J, leaving 6 bases between them. CDR3 in DNA: TGTGCCAGCAGTTGGGGAGCTAACTATGGCTACACCTTC. This translates into CASSWGANYGYTF.

This chain joins TRBV29-1 and TRBJ1-4; TRBD1 might be the D (6 bases). V lost 7 bases and J lost 11, with 17 bases in between. This CDR3 is 12 amino acids long. Germline lookup yields CDR1 SQVTM and CDR2 ANQGSEA. For the CDR3, the DNA is TGCAGCGCCGGGACATCGATGGGGAAACTGTTTTTT. It encodes CSAGTSMGKLFF.

The chain combines TRBV5-1 with TRBJ1-1, with D uncertain. Looked up from germline, CDR1 is SGHRS and CDR2 is YFSETQ. The V end was cut by 0 bases, the J end by 5 bases, with 11 bases between. The CDR3 length is 14 residues. This chain's CDR3 is CASSLVRGRTEAFF. The CDR3 region has the DNA TGCGCCAGCAGCTTGGTACGGGGTCGGACTGAAGCTTTCTTT.

The V gene is TRBV19, the J gene TRBJ1-5; 10 nucleotides align to TRBD1. This CDR3 region has 15 residues. V shed 3 bases and J 5 bases; nucleotides not matched to a gene: 4. Germline CDR1 LNHDA, CDR2 SQIVND (reference sequence). In nucleotides, the CDR3 is TGTGCCAGTAGTATTAGGGGACAGGGGTATCAGCCCCAGCATTTT. Translating gives CASSIRGQGYQPQHF.

The rearrangement joins TRBV5-5 to TRBJ1-4; TRBD1 matches 7 bases. This CDR3 comprises 18 residues. Per germline, CDR1 SGHKS and CDR2 YYEKEE (reference sequence). Germline trimming cut 2 bases from V and 0 bases from J; bases unmatched to any gene: 10. CDR3 region: CASSFLGQDVATNEKLFF. CDR3 sequence (DNA): TGTGCCAGCAGCTTCCTCGGACAGGACGTTGCAACTAATGAAAAACTGTTTTTT.

The rearrangement links TRBV7-9 to TRBJ1-5, with 8 bases fitting TRBD1. The CDR3 runs 16 residues. Germline V CDR1 and CDR2: SEHNR, FQNEAQ (reference sequence). V was clipped by 5 bases and J by 2 bases; unmatched bases: 8. CDR3 loop: CASSQGQGQGNQPQHF. DNA of the CDR3: TGTGCCAGCAGCCAAGGACAGGGTCAGGGCAATCAGCCCCAGCATTTT. Full variable domain (missing parts from reference TRBV7-9 and TRBJ1-5): DTGVSQNPRHKITKRGQNVTFRCDPISEHNRLYWYRQTLGQGPEFLTYFQNEAQLEKSRLLSDRFSAERPKGSFSTLEIQRTEQGDSAMYLCASSQGQGQGNQPQHFGDGTRLSIL.